This T cell receptor (beta chain) comes out of a study of blood T cell repertoires in COVID-19. The overall study: The United States, Italy and Spain were the sources of the acute and convalescent COVID-19 samples. Nucleic acid was either cDNA or gDNA, and it came from T cells, B-cell-depleted T cells, or PBMCs.

V gave up 4 bases and J gave up 11 bases; unmatched junction bases: 10. The germline CDR1 and CDR2 sequences are KGHDR and SFDVKD. This CDR3 region has 16 residues. Patients at the Seattle site were enrolled during active infection and followed longitudinally. Methods used by the authors: Amplification of reference gene primers was used by the study to estimate nucleated cell counts. The table came from immunoSEQ multiplex PCR; TCRdb's copy has only in-frame clones and leaves some out. The D gene and trimming were derived from the DNA, and the V and J assignments and clone size from that table. The table has roughly 200,000 clones, more than 75% seen once; the top ten hold 7.5% to 9.5%.

The chain carries TRBV24-1 and TRBJ2-1, with 13 bases aligning to TRBD2. This receptor was obtained from a woman of 80 years or more with COVID-19, enrolled during active disease. Material: peripheral blood. For the CDR3, the DNA is TGTGCCACCAGTGAATCCGGGACTAGCGGGGCCCCAAAGCAGTTCTTC. Amino acid sequence: CATSESGTSGAPKQFF.